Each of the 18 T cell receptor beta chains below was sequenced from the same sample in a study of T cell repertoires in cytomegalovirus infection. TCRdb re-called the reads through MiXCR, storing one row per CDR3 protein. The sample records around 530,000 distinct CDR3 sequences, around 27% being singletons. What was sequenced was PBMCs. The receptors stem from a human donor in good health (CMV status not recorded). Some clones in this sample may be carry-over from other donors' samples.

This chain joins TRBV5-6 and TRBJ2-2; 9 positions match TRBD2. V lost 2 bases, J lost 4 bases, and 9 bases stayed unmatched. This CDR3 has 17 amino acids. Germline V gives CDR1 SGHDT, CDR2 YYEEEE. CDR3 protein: CASSFTAGGFGTGELFF. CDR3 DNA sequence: TGTGCCAGCAGCTTTACAGCGGGAGGCTTCGGCACCGGGGAGCTGTTTTTT.

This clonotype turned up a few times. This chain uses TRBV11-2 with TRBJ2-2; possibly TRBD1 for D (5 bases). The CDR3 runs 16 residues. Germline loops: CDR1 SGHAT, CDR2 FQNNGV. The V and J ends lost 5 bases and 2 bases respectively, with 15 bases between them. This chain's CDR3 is CASSRPAGINTGELFF. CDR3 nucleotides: TGTGCCAGCAGCCGACCGGCAGGGATAAACACCGGGGAGCTGTTTTTT.

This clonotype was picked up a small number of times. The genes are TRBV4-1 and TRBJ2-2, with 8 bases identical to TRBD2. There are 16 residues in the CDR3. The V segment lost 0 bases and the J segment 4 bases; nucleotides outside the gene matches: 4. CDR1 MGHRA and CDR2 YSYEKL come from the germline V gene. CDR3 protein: CASSQETGGFTGELFF. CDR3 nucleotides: TGCGCCAGCAGCCAAGAAACGGGAGGGTTCACCGGGGAGCTGTTTTTT.

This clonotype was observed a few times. The chain's CDR3 is CASSGGDQETQYF. The CDR3 DNA sequence: TGTGCCAGCAGTGGAGGCGACCAAGAGACCCAGTACTTC. The chain employs TRBV28 and TRBJ2-5; TRBD2 might be the D (5 bases). There are 13 residues in the CDR3. The germline V and J ends were trimmed by 5 bases and 0 bases, with 7 bases remaining between them. Per the germline V gene, CDR1 is MDHEN and CDR2 is SYDVKM.

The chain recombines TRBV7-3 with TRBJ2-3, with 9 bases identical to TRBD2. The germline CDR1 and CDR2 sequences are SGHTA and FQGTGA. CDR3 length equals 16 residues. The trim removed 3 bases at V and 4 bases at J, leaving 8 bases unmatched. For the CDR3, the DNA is TGTGCCAGCAGCTTCCTAGCGGGAAGTACGGCAGATACGCAGTATTTT. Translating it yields CASSFLAGSTADTQYF.

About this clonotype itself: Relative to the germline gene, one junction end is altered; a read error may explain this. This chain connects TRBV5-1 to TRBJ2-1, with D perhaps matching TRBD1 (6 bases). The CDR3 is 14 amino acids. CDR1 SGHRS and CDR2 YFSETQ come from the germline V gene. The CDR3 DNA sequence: TGCGCCAGCAGTTTGGTAAACAGGGACAATGAGCAGTTCTTC. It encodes CASSLVNRDNEQFF.

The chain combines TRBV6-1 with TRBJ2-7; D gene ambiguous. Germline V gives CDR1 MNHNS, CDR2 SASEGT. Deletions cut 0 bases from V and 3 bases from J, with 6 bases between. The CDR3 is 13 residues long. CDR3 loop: CASSEAVNYEQYV. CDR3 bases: TGTGCCAGCAGTGAAGCAGTCAACTACGAGCAGTACGTC.

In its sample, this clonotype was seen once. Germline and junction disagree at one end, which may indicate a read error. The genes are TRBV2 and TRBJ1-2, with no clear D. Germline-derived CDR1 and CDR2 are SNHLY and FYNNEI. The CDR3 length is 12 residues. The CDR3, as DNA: TGTGCCAGCAGGGAAGAGTTCCCCGGCTACACCTTC. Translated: CASREEFPGYTF.

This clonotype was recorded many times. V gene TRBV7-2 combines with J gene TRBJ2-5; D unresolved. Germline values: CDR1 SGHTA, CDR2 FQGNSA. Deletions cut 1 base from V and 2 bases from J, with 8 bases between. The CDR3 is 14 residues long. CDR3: CASSLGRIQETQYF. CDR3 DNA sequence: TGTGCCAGCAGCTTAGGACGTATTCAAGAGACCCAGTACTTC.

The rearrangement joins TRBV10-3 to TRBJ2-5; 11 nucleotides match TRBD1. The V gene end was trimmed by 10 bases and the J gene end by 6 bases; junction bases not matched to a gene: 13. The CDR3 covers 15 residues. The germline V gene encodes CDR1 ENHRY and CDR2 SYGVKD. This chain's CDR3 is CATAETGTGGKTQYF. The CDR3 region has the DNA TGTGCCACCGCTGAGACCGGGACAGGGGGAAAGACCCAGTACTTC.

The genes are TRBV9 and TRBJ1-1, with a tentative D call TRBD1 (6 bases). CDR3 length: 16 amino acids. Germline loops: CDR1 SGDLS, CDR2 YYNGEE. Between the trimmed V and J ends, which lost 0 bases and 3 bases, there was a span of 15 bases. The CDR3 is CASSVGGGRWDTEAFF. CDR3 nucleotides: TGTGCCAGCAGCGTAGGGGGGGGCAGGTGGGACACTGAAGCTTTCTTT.

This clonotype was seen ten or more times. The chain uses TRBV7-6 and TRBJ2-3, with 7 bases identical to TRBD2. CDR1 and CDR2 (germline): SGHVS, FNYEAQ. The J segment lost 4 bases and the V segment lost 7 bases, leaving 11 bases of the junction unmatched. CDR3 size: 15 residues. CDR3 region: CASTPGGGPADTQYF. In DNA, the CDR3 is TGTGCCAGCACGCCGGGGGGAGGGCCCGCAGATACGCAGTATTTT.

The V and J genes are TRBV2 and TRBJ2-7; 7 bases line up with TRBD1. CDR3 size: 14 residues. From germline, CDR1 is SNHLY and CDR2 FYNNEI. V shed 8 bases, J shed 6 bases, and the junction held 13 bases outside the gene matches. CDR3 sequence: CASGDRQGLGEQYF. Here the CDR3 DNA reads TGTGCCAGCGGGGACCGACAGGGATTGGGCGAGCAGTACTTC.

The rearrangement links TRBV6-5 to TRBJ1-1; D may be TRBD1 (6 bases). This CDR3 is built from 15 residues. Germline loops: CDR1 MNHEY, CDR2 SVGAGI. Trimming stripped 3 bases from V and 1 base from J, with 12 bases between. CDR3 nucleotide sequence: TGTGCCAGCAGTTATGGGGGGCGGGCGAACACTGAAGCTTTCTTT. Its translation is CASSYGGRANTEAFF.

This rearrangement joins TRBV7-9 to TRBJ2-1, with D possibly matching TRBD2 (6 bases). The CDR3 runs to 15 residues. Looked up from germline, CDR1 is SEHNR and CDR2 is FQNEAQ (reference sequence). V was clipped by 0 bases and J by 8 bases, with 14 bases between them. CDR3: CASSLAGSGYYEQFF. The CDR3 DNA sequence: TGTGCCAGCAGCTTAGCCGGGAGTGGGTATTATGAGCAGTTCTTC.

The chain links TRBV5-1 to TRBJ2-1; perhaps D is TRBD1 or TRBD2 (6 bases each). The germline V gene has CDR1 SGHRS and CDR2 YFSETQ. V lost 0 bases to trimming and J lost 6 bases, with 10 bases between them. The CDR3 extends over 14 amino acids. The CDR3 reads CASSLGGASNEQFF. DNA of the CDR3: TGCGCCAGCAGCTTGGGGGGGGCTAGCAATGAGCAGTTCTTC. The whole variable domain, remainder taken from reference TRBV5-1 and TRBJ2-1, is KAGVTQTPRYLIKTRGQQVTLSCSPISGHRSVSWYQQTPGQGLQFLFEYFSETQRNKGNFPGRFSGRQFSNSRSEMNVSTLELGDSALYLCASSLGGASNEQFFGPGTRLTVL.

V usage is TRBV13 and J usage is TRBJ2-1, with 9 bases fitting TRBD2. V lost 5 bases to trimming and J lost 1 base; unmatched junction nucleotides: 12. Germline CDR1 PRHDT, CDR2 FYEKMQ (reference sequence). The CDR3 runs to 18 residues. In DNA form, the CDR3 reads TGTGCCAGCAGCCCCCAGGGGGGGCTAGCGGGATCCTACAATGAGCAGTTCTTC. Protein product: CASSPQGGLAGSYNEQFF.

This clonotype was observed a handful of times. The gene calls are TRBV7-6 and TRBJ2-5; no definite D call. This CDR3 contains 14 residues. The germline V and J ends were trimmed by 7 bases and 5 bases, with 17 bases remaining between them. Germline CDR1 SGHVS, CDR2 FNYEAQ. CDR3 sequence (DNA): TGTGCCAGCACCTACCCCCACCGCGCTGAGACCCAGTACTTC. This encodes CASTYPHRAETQYF.